Below are 25 T cell receptor beta chains sequenced from a single sample in a study of shared clonotypes between healthy human individuals. Assay used: immunoSEQ multiplex PCR; TCRdb lists only in-frame clones, some missing. There are approximately 2.3 million clones in the sample; 85% to 95% occur only once, and about 0.39% lies in the top ten. Input material: naive CD4+ T cells from PBMCs. Documented subset: CD45RA+ positively selected. The receptors derive from a man aged 18 to 30 in good health. Some clones in this sample may be carry-over from other donors' samples.

In its sample, this clone was seen once. Additional DNA sequences in this sample encode the identical CDR3. The V gene is TRBV29-1, the J gene TRBJ1-3; D remains ambiguous. Germline CDR1 reads SQVTM; CDR2 reads ANQGSEA. V lost 3 bases and J 2 bases, leaving 5 bases between the germline ends. The CDR3 length is 12 residues. The CDR3 reads CSVEGPGNTIYF. The CDR3 DNA follows: TGCAGCGTTGAGGGCCCTGGAAACACCATATATTTT.

The CDR3 coding sequence is TGTGCCAGCAGCATCGGGCATATGAACACTGAAGCTTTCTTT. Its translation is CASSIGHMNTEAFF. This chain uses TRBV9 with TRBJ1-1; the D is unclear. V lost 4 bases and J 0 bases, leaving 10 bases between the germline ends. This CDR3 has 14 amino acids. Germline CDR1 and CDR2: SGDLS and YYNGEE.

CDR3 bases: TGTGCCAGCAGGGGCGACTACCGCTACAATGAGCAGTTCTTC. Its protein is CASRGDYRYNEQFF. This rearrangement joins TRBV28 to TRBJ2-1; weak D call: TRBD2 (5 bases). V dropped 6 bases and J dropped 3 bases, with 12 bases sitting between them. The germline V gene encodes CDR1 MDHEN and CDR2 SYDVKM. The CDR3 is 14 amino acids.

A few counts support this clone. V usage is TRBV20-1 and J usage is TRBJ1-2; 7 bases align to TRBD1. The CDR3 has 11 residues. Trimming removed 4 bases from V and 8 bases from J; junction bases left unmatched: 4. Per germline, CDR1 DFQATT and CDR2 SNEGSKA (reference sequence). The CDR3 sequence: CSATGTDGYTF. CDR3 coding DNA: TGCAGTGCTACCGGGACAGACGGCTACACCTTC.

Points on this clone: Other DNA sequences in this sample translate to the same CDR3. The chain is built from TRBV7-3 and TRBJ2-3, with a weak D call TRBD1 (6 bases). The CDR3 length is 14 residues. Per the germline V gene, CDR1 is SGHTA and CDR2 is FQGTGA. The V gene lost 3 bases and the J gene lost 0 bases, with 7 bases spanning the gap. The CDR3 region is CASSLTGSTDTQYF. CDR3 DNA sequence: TGTGCCAGCAGCTTGACAGGTAGCACAGATACGCAGTATTTT.

V is TRBV15 and J is TRBJ2-5; 8 bases match TRBD1. Germline CDR1 and CDR2: LNHNV and YYDKDF (reference sequence). The trim removed 3 bases at V and 4 bases at J, leaving 7 bases unmatched. The CDR3 contains 15 residues. The CDR3 nucleotides are TGTGCCACCAGCAGGACAGGGGTCTTGAGAGAGACCCAGTACTTC. Protein sequence: CATSRTGVLRETQYF.

This sequence joins TRBV5-1 and TRBJ2-3; D perhaps matches TRBD2 (5 bases). The germline V gene has CDR1 SGHRS and CDR2 YFSETQ. This CDR3 is built from 16 residues. V was trimmed by 4 bases and J by 2 bases, leaving 17 bases between them. In DNA form, the CDR3 reads TGCGCCAGCAGCGGAGGAAGTACTATTAACACAGATACGCAGTATTTT. Encoded protein: CASSGGSTINTDTQYF.

The rearrangement links TRBV5-6 to TRBJ1-5, with TRBD1 identical over 7 bases. V shed 4 bases and J 6 bases; nucleotides not matched to a gene: 4. Germline loops: CDR1 SGHDT, CDR2 YYEEEE. The CDR3 length is 13 residues. The DNA of the CDR3 is TGTGCCAGCAGCCAACAGGGGTTTCAGCCCCAGCATTTT. This sequence encodes CASSQQGFQPQHF.

V gene TRBV30 combines with J gene TRBJ2-3, with TRBD2 identical over 8 bases. There are 13 residues in the CDR3. Germline CDR1 reads GTSNPN; CDR2 reads SVGIG (reference sequence). The V segment lost 5 bases and the J segment 4 bases; nucleotides outside the gene matches: 5. CDR3 region: CAWGSGNPDTQYF. DNA for the CDR3: TGTGCCTGGGGTAGCGGGAACCCAGATACGCAGTATTTT.

The chain carries TRBV28 and TRBJ1-1, with no clear D. The germline V gene encodes CDR1 MDHEN and CDR2 SYDVKM. The CDR3 extends over 12 amino acids. Trimming stripped 5 bases from V and 6 bases from J, with 10 bases between. The CDR3, as DNA: TGTGCCAGCAGTGTGAGTTTCGCTGAAGCTTTCTTT. Encoded protein: CASSVSFAEAFF.

This clone was observed a single time. The rearrangement uses TRBV20-1 and TRBJ1-2, with TRBD1 as a possible D gene (5 bases). V was cut by 6 bases and J by 8 bases, with 13 bases left in between. This CDR3 is built from 11 residues. CDR1 and CDR2 (germline): DFQATT, SNEGSKA (reference sequence). The CDR3 nucleotides read TGCAGTGCCCCCCAGGGTGAAGGCTACACCTTC. It yields the protein CSAPQGEGYTF.

This chain joins TRBV7-9 and TRBJ1-1; 8 bases agree with TRBD1. From germline, CDR1 is SEHNR and CDR2 FQNEAQ (reference sequence). The junction had 6 bases not matched to a gene; V was cut back by 1 base and J by 8 bases. The CDR3 contains 14 residues. This CDR3 is CASSLEGGTGEAFF. For the CDR3, the DNA is TGTGCCAGCAGCTTAGAAGGGGGGACAGGCGAAGCTTTCTTT. The full variable domain, in which reference TRBV7-9 and TRBJ1-1 provide the parts outside the CDR3, is DTGVSQNPRHKITKRGQNVTFRCDPISEHNRLYWYRQTLGQGPEFLTYFQNEAQLEKSRLLSDRFSAERPKGSFSTLEIQRTEQGDSAMYLCASSLEGGTGEAFFGQGTRLTVV.

This chain links TRBV5-8 with TRBJ2-1; D remains unclear. CDR1 and CDR2 (germline): SGHTS, YDEGEE. Trimming removed 4 bases from V and 5 bases from J, with 7 bases in between. The CDR3 is 12 residues long. Here the CDR3 DNA reads TGTGCCAGCAGCAGATCGGACAATGAGCAGTTCTTC. It translates to CASSRSDNEQFF.

This chain joins TRBV28 and TRBJ1-5; D remains ambiguous. The length of the CDR3 is 12 residues. In germline, CDR1 is MDHEN, CDR2 SYDVKM. V shed 5 bases and J shed 5 bases, with 7 bases lying between them. CDR3 in amino acids: CASSEWYQPQHF. The CDR3 DNA is TGTGCCAGCAGTGAATGGTATCAGCCCCAGCATTTT.

This clone was seen a handful of times. The rearrangement uses TRBV5-6 and TRBJ1-5, with D unclear. This CDR3 is 12 amino acids long. Germline CDR1 is SGHDT and CDR2 is YYEEEE. V was trimmed by 0 bases and J by 5 bases, leaving 3 bases between them. The CDR3 DNA sequence: TGTGCCAGCAGCTTGGGGGATCAGCCCCAGCATTTT. It is translated as CASSLGDQPQHF.

The table lists this clone with a count of one. The V gene is TRBV2, the J gene TRBJ2-7, with 15 bases that match TRBD2. After removal of 5 bases from V and 3 bases from J, the junction contained 11 bases not matched to a gene. The germline V gene encodes CDR1 SNHLY and CDR2 FYNNEI. This CDR3 is built from 18 residues. In DNA, the CDR3 is TGTGCCAGCAGTTGGACTAGCGGGAGGGGAGGGGAGGTCTACGAGCAGTACTTC. As protein: CASSWTSGRGGEVYEQYF.

The chain is built from TRBV27 and TRBJ1-6; D ambiguous. The germline V and J ends were trimmed by 5 bases and 6 bases, with 17 bases remaining between them. CDR3 length: 16 amino acids. From germline, CDR1 is MNHEY and CDR2 SMNVEV (reference sequence). The CDR3 is CASSTLPQAVNSPLHF. CDR3 nucleotide sequence: TGTGCCAGCAGTACCCTGCCGCAGGCCGTTAATTCACCCCTCCACTTT.

Concerning this clone: Other DNA sequences from this sample encode an identical CDR3 as well. V usage is TRBV7-3 and J usage is TRBJ2-3; TRBD2 matches at 15 bases. The trim removed 4 bases at V and 4 bases at J, leaving 3 bases unmatched. Germline loops: CDR1 SGHTA, CDR2 FQGTGA. The CDR3 runs to 16 residues. As DNA, the CDR3 is TGTGCCAGCAGCTCGGGACTAGCGGGAGGTGCAGATACGCAGTATTTT. Translating it yields CASSSGLAGGADTQYF.

The count of this clone is one. This sequence joins TRBV2 and TRBJ1-5; D call uncertain. This CDR3 contains 14 residues. Germline values: CDR1 SNHLY, CDR2 FYNNEI. The ends were cut back, 3 bases at V and 7 bases at J, with 13 bases in the middle. The CDR3 bases are TGTGCCAGCAGTGAGAGGTTGGAGAGCCAGCCCCAGCATTTT. As protein: CASSERLESQPQHF.

The V call is TRBV29-1, the J call TRBJ2-2; 10 positions agree with TRBD2. CDR3 size: 16 residues. With V trimmed by 7 bases and J by 0 bases, 8 bases remained unmatched. Germline loops: CDR1 SQVTM, CDR2 ANQGSEA. The CDR3 DNA sequence: TGCAGCGCGAAGGGCCTAGCGGGAGCGAACACCGGGGAGCTGTTTTTT. It encodes CSAKGLAGANTGELFF.

V and J are TRBV11-1 and TRBJ1-1; D is uncertain. Per germline, CDR1 SGHAT and CDR2 FQDESV (reference sequence). The CDR3 is made up of 14 amino acids. Trimming removed 3 bases at V and 1 base at J, with 9 bases between. CDR3 nucleotide sequence: TGTGCCAGCAGCTTTATGGAGGGGAACACTGAAGCTTTCTTT. As protein: CASSFMEGNTEAFF.

The V and J genes are TRBV2 and TRBJ2-7; D is ambiguous. CDR3 length equals 14 residues. Germline V gene data show CDR1 as SNHLY and CDR2 as FYNNEI. The germline V and J ends were trimmed by 6 bases and 0 bases, with 12 bases remaining between them. CDR3 nucleotide sequence: TGTGCCAGCAGGATTGGGCAGAACTCCTACGAGCAGTACTTC. Amino acid sequence: CASRIGQNSYEQYF.

The genes are TRBV7-2 and TRBJ2-1; D may be TRBD2 (7 bases). V lost 1 base and J lost 0, with 19 bases in between. CDR1 and CDR2 from the germline V gene are SGHTA and FQGNSA. CDR3 length: 19 amino acids. CDR3 bases: TGTGCCAGCAGCTTAGTAGGGGGGGCTAGGCAGAGCTCCTACAATGAGCAGTTCTTC. Its translation is CASSLVGGARQSSYNEQFF.

The V call is TRBV4-3, the J call TRBJ2-7, with D perhaps matching TRBD2 (6 bases). Trimming cost V 0 bases and J 3 bases, with 12 bases left between them. Germline-derived CDR1 and CDR2 are LGHNA and YSLEER. CDR3 length: 15 amino acids. Here the CDR3 DNA reads TGCGCCAGCAGCCAAGAATTACTAGCTGGCTACGAGCAGTACTTC. Its translation: CASSQELLAGYEQYF.

This clone was counted a single time. The V call is TRBV27, the J call TRBJ2-2; D gene ambiguous. The CDR3 extends over 14 amino acids. Germline CDR1 MNHEY, CDR2 SMNVEV (reference sequence). With 5 bases removed from V and 1 base from J, the gap between germline ends came to 8 bases. The CDR3 reads CASSPSLNTGELFF. CDR3 bases: TGTGCCAGCAGTCCCTCCCTGAACACCGGGGAGCTGTTTTTT.